This T cell receptor beta chain was retrieved from a study of blood T cell repertoires in COVID-19. The wider study: Samples of COVID-19 (acute and convalescent) were obtained from the United States, Italy and Spain. From T cells, B-cell-depleted T cells, or PBMCs came the material, which was cDNA or gDNA.

As originally analysed: For nucleated cells, counts were estimated from reference gene primer amplification. The repertoire was sequenced with immunoSEQ multiplex PCR; TCRdb's copy has only in-frame clones and lacks some. V, J and clone size reflect that table, while D and trimming were determined from the DNA. The sample has 35,000 to 45,000 clones, approximately 91% seen once. The TCR originated in a human donor in a cohort sampled during active COVID-19. The sample consisted of peripheral blood.

The DNA of the CDR3 is TGCGCCAGCAGTAAATCACAGGACTCCTACGAGCAGTACTTC. Translating gives CASSKSQDSYEQYF. The chain is built from TRBV4-1 and TRBJ2-7; tentatively, D is TRBD1 (5 bases). The CDR3 has 14 residues. V lost 6 bases and J lost 0, with 12 bases in between. Germline CDR1 reads MGHRA; CDR2 reads YSYEKL.